These T cell receptor beta chains were read from a single sample in a study of post-analysis software for immune sequencing data. Via MiXCR, TCRdb re-called the PCR reads, giving one row per CDR3 protein. The sample includes about 820,000 distinct CDR3 sequences, roughly 50% of them seen just once. Sequences were obtained from blood. Receptor source: a girl between 10 and 17 years old with multiple sclerosis. CDR3s include the opening cysteine and the closing phenylalanine or tryptophan. Fields, in order: D gene, CDR3 length, V gene, J gene, clone size, CDR3 protein, CDR3 DNA. A D gene is named only where the DNA matches it firmly. Size values are once, few and many counts, or a class for expanded clones, and some rows have none.

D: -; length: 16; V: TRBV29-1; J: TRBJ2-4; size: -; CDR3: CSVAPARGGGRYIQYF; DNA: TGCAGCGTTGCTCCCGCGAGGGGGGGCGGGAGATACATTCAGTACTTC
D: -; length: 15; V: TRBV3-1; J: TRBJ1-2; size: -; CDR3: CASSQGAALNYGYTF; DNA: TGTGCCAGCAGCCAAGGGGCAGCCCTTAACTATGGCTACACCTTC
D: -; length: 14; V: TRBV14; J: TRBJ1-1; size: -; CDR3: CASRPQGVGTEAFF; DNA: TGTGCCAGCAGACCGCAGGGAGTCGGCACTGAAGCTTTCTTT
D: TRBD1; length: 15; V: TRBV6-5; J: TRBJ2-3; size: few; CDR3: CASSYSGQSTDTQYF; DNA: TGTGCCAGCAGTTACTCGGGACAGAGCACAGATACGCAGTATTTT
D: -; length: 16; V: TRBV20-1; J: TRBJ2-1; size: -; CDR3: CSARVPNRQSYNEQFF; DNA: TGCAGTGCTAGAGTCCCCAACCGGCAGTCCTACAATGAGCAGTTCTTC
D: TRBD1; length: 16; V: TRBV3-1; J: TRBJ2-1; size: -; CDR3: CASSQYVTGGLNEQFF; DNA: TGTGCCAGCAGCCAGTACGTGACAGGGGGCCTCAATGAGCAGTTCTTC
D: TRBD1; length: 17; V: TRBV4-1; J: TRBJ2-7; size: few; CDR3: CASSQPYDRADQYEQYF; DNA: TGCGCCAGCAGCCAACCGTACGACAGGGCCGACCAGTACGAGCAGTACTTC
D: TRBD2; length: 14; V: TRBV25-1; J: TRBJ2-4; size: -; CDR3: CASRLGTSGGQEYF; DNA: TGTGCCAGCAGACTGGGGACTAGCGGGGGGCAGGAGTACTTC
D: -; length: 12; V: TRBV7-9; J: TRBJ1-1; size: -; CDR3: CASSAGATEAFF; DNA: TGTGCCAGCAGCGCAGGGGCCACTGAAGCTTTCTTT
D: -; length: 14; V: TRBV20-1; J: TRBJ2-7; size: -; CDR3: CSATPRTSTWEQYF; DNA: TGCAGTGCCACCCCGAGGACTTCTACATGGGAGCAGTACTTC
D: -; length: 12; V: TRBV29-1; J: TRBJ2-7; size: -; CDR3: CSVEALNYEQYF; DNA: TGCAGCGTTGAAGCATTAAACTACGAGCAGTACTTC
D: -; length: 15; V: TRBV7-3; J: TRBJ1-1; size: -; CDR3: CASSPYPGPGTEAFF; DNA: TGTGCCAGCAGCCCCTATCCGGGTCCGGGCACTGAAGCTTTCTTT
D: -; length: 14; V: TRBV10-3; J: TRBJ2-7; size: -; CDR3: CAISGVDASYEQYF; DNA: TGTGCCATCAGTGGGGTAGACGCCTCCTACGAGCAGTACTTC
D: -; length: 12; V: TRBV5-1; J: TRBJ2-1; size: -; CDR3: CASSPDSLGQFF; DNA: TGCGCCAGCAGCCCCGACTCCCTAGGACAGTTCTTC
D: TRBD1; length: 14; V: TRBV7-9; J: TRBJ1-2; size: -; CDR3: CASSLDRQGLKGTF; DNA: TGTGCCAGCAGCCTAGACCGACAGGGCCTGAAGGGCACCTTC
D: TRBD1; length: 15; V: TRBV4-1; J: TRBJ2-3; size: few; CDR3: CASSQELRGTDTQYF; DNA: TGCGCCAGCAGCCAAGAGCTCAGGGGGACCGATACGCAGTATTTT
D: -; length: 14; V: TRBV4-1; J: TRBJ2-1; size: -; CDR3: CASSQPDGYNEQFF; DNA: TGCGCCAGCAGCCAACCGGACGGCTACAATGAGCAGTTCTTC
D: TRBD2; length: 16; V: TRBV10-2; J: TRBJ2-3; size: many; CDR3: CASSGVQAGGADTQYF; DNA: TGCGCCAGCAGTGGAGTACAAGCGGGAGGGGCAGATACGCAGTATTTT
D: -; length: 15; V: TRBV29-1; J: TRBJ1-2; size: few; CDR3: CSVENLEQGYYGYTF; DNA: TGCAGCGTTGAGAATTTGGAACAGGGATACTATGGCTACACCTTC
D: -; length: 12; V: TRBV20-1; J: TRBJ2-1; size: -; CDR3: CSARHIGDEQFF; DNA: TGCAGTGCGCGACATATCGGCGATGAGCAGTTCTTC
D: TRBD2; length: 16; V: TRBV12-3/TRBV12-4; J: TRBJ2-1; size: -; CDR3: CASSRPAGVAGYEQFF; DNA: TGTGCCAGCAGTCGCCCAGCGGGAGTTGCGGGATATGAGCAGTTCTTC
D: TRBD2; length: 12; V: TRBV3-1; J: TRBJ2-7; size: -; CDR3: CASGGRAYEQYF; DNA: TGTGCCAGCGGCGGGAGGGCCTACGAGCAGTACTTC
D: -; length: 15; V: TRBV7-9; J: TRBJ2-7; size: few; CDR3: CASSTRGASSYEQYF; DNA: TGTGCCAGCAGCACCCGGGGGGCCAGCTCCTACGAGCAGTACTTC
D: TRBD2; length: 15; V: TRBV20-1; J: TRBJ2-7; size: -; CDR3: CSAYRPSGFPYEQYF; DNA: TGCAGTGCTTATCGCCCTAGCGGGTTTCCCTACGAGCAGTACTTC
D: -; length: 14; V: TRBV15; J: TRBJ2-7; size: once; CDR3: CATSRDRTAYEQYF; DNA: TGTGCCACCAGCAGAGATCGAACAGCCTACGAGCAGTACTTC
D: -; length: 16; V: TRBV6-5; J: TRBJ2-7; size: once; CDR3: CASGADVPLGGHEQYF; DNA: TGTGCCAGCGGAGCGGACGTTCCCTTGGGTGGACACGAGCAGTACTTC
D: TRBD2; length: 15; V: TRBV29-1; J: TRBJ2-7; size: -; CDR3: CSAYASSGHTYEQYF; DNA: TGCAGCGCATACGCATCTAGCGGGCATACCTACGAGCAGTACTTC
D: TRBD1; length: 15; V: TRBV9; J: TRBJ2-7; size: -; CDR3: CASSVGDSYTYEQYF; DNA: TGTGCCAGCAGCGTAGGGGACAGCTACACCTACGAGCAGTACTTC
D: -; length: 15; V: TRBV4-1; J: TRBJ2-1; size: -; CDR3: CASSQVHLEGDEQFF; DNA: TGCGCCAGCAGCCAAGTTCATTTGGAGGGGGATGAGCAGTTCTTC
D: TRBD2; length: 17; V: TRBV20-1; J: TRBJ2-3; size: once; CDR3: CSAPSHLASGSTDTQYF; DNA: TGCAGTGCCCCATCTCATCTGGCTAGCGGAAGCACAGATACGCAGTATTTT
D: -; length: 15; V: TRBV12-3/TRBV12-4; J: TRBJ2-5; size: -; CDR3: CASSLPSGTGETQYF; DNA: TGTGCCAGCAGTCTCCCTTCCGGGACGGGCGAGACCCAGTACTTC
D: TRBD1; length: 16; V: TRBV12-3/TRBV12-4; J: TRBJ1-1; size: -; CDR3: CASSPRGGLMNTEAFF; DNA: TGTGCCAGCAGTCCAAGAGGGGGCCTGATGAACACTGAAGCTTTCTTT
D: TRBD1; length: 14; V: TRBV12-3/TRBV12-4; J: TRBJ1-4; size: -; CDR3: CASSGQGAREKLFF; DNA: TGTGCCAGCAGTGGCCAGGGGGCGCGGGAAAAACTGTTTTTT
D: -; length: 12; V: TRBV3-1; J: TRBJ2-1; size: -; CDR3: CASSQGGREQFF; DNA: TGTGCCAGCAGCCAAGGGGGGCGTGAGCAGTTCTTC
D: TRBD1; length: 16; V: TRBV24-1; J: TRBJ2-3; size: -; CDR3: CATSKGQGSRTDTQYF; DNA: TGTGCCACCAGTAAGGGACAGGGCAGCCGCACAGATACGCAGTATTTT
D: -; length: 15; V: TRBV5-1; J: TRBJ2-5; size: -; CDR3: CASSSRWGSVETQYF; DNA: TGCGCCAGCAGCTCCCGATGGGGGAGTGTAGAGACCCAGTACTTC
D: -; length: 17; V: TRBV7-6; J: TRBJ2-3; size: few; CDR3: CASSHPRRRMSTDTQYF; DNA: TGTGCCAGCAGCCACCCCCGACGCCGGATGAGCACAGATACGCAGTATTTT
D: -; length: 15; V: TRBV4-1; J: TRBJ1-2; size: -; CDR3: CASSQTGIGNYGYTF; DNA: TGCGCCAGCAGCCAAACGGGCATAGGGAACTATGGCTACACCTTC
D: -; length: 16; V: TRBV25-1; J: TRBJ2-7; size: -; CDR3: CASSGGRTFTTYEQYF; DNA: TGTGCCAGCAGTGGGGGACGGACCTTTACGACCTACGAGCAGTACTTC
D: TRBD2; length: 15; V: TRBV7-3; J: TRBJ2-5; size: -; CDR3: CASRSSGRADGTQYF; DNA: TGTGCCAGCAGGTCTAGCGGGAGGGCCGATGGGACCCAGTACTTC
D: -; length: 12; V: TRBV29-1; J: TRBJ1-2; size: -; CDR3: CSGQGGPYGYTF; DNA: TGCAGCGGCCAAGGGGGTCCCTATGGCTACACCTTC
D: TRBD1; length: 15; V: TRBV5-1; J: TRBJ1-4; size: few; CDR3: CASSLAGQGGEKLFF; DNA: TGCGCCAGCAGCTTGGCGGGACAGGGAGGTGAAAAACTGTTTTTT
D: -; length: 16; V: TRBV4-1; J: TRBJ2-2; size: -; CDR3: CASSQDKGLRSGELFF; DNA: TGCGCCAGCAGCCAAGATAAAGGGCTTCGGAGCGGGGAGCTGTTTTTT
D: TRBD2; length: 15; V: TRBV6-5; J: TRBJ2-1; size: -; CDR3: CASSRELAGGYEQFF; DNA: TGTGCCAGCAGCAGGGAGCTAGCGGGAGGTTATGAGCAGTTCTTC
D: TRBD1; length: 14; V: TRBV3-1; J: TRBJ1-2; size: -; CDR3: CASSRRDRVRGYTF; DNA: TGTGCCAGCAGCCGTCGGGACAGGGTCAGGGGCTACACCTTC
D: -; length: 12; V: TRBV29-1; J: TRBJ2-7; size: -; CDR3: CSVDSGDYEQYF; DNA: TGCAGCGTTGATTCCGGGGACTACGAGCAGTACTTC
D: -; length: 14; V: TRBV20-1; J: TRBJ2-4; size: few; CDR3: CSASEGSAKNIQYF; DNA: TGCAGTGCTAGCGAGGGCTCAGCCAAAAACATTCAGTACTTC
D: -; length: 13; V: TRBV14; J: TRBJ2-2; size: few; CDR3: CASSQDWAGELFF; DNA: TGTGCCAGCAGCCAAGATTGGGCCGGGGAGCTGTTTTTT
D: -; length: 15; V: TRBV6-1; J: TRBJ2-1; size: -; CDR3: CASTREQGGYNEQFF; DNA: TGTGCCAGCACCCGGGAACAGGGAGGTTACAATGAGCAGTTCTTC
D: TRBD2; length: 14; V: TRBV12-5; J: TRBJ2-1; size: -; CDR3: CASGLGRERGEQFF; DNA: TGTGCTAGTGGTTTAGGGCGGGAGCGAGGTGAGCAGTTCTTC
D: -; length: 14; V: TRBV25-1; J: TRBJ2-6; size: few; CDR3: CASAQAAGANVLTF; DNA: TGTGCCAGCGCACAGGCTGCTGGGGCCAACGTCCTGACTTTC
D: -; length: 13; V: TRBV10-3; J: TRBJ2-1; size: -; CDR3: CAIRGTLGNEQFF; DNA: TGTGCCATCAGGGGGACCTTGGGCAATGAGCAGTTCTTC
D: -; length: 13; V: TRBV27; J: TRBJ2-3; size: many; CDR3: CASRKPGLDTQYF; DNA: TGTGCCAGCAGGAAACCGGGGTTAGATACGCAGTATTTT
D: TRBD2; length: 16; V: TRBV2; J: TRBJ2-1; size: -; CDR3: CASSEQLAGQLNEQFF; DNA: TGTGCCAGCAGTGAGCAACTAGCGGGACAATTGAATGAGCAGTTCTTC
D: TRBD2; length: 12; V: TRBV30; J: TRBJ2-7; size: -; CDR3: CAGTSGPYEQYF; DNA: TGTGCCGGGACTAGCGGGCCATACGAGCAGTACTTC
D: TRBD2; length: 18; V: TRBV27; J: TRBJ2-3; size: few; CDR3: CASSSTPAGAGVADTQYF; DNA: TGTGCCAGCAGTTCAACCCCGGCTGGGGCGGGAGTGGCGGATACGCAGTATTTT
D: TRBD2; length: 13; V: TRBV6-5; J: TRBJ2-1; size: -; CDR3: CASRLTSGSEQFF; DNA: TGTGCCAGCAGATTGACTAGCGGGAGTGAGCAGTTCTTC
D: -; length: 18; V: TRBV5-1; J: TRBJ2-6; size: -; CDR3: CASSLVGQGTSGANVLTF; DNA: TGCGCCAGCAGCTTGGTCGGTCAGGGGACGTCTGGGGCCAACGTCCTGACTTTC